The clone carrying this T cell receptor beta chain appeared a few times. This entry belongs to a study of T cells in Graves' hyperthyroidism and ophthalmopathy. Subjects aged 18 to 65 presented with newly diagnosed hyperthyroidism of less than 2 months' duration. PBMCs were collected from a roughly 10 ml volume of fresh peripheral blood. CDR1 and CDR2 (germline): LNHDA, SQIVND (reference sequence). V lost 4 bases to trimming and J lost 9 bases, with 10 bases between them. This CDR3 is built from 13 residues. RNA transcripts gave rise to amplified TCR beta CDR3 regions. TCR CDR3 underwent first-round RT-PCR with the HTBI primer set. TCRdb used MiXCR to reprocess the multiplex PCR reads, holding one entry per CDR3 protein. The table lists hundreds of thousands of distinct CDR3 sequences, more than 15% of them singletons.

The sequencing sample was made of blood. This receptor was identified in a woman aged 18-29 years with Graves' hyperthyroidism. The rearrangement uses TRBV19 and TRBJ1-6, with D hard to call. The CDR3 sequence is CASSTTASSPLHF. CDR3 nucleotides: TGTGCCAGTAGTACTACAGCGAGTTCACCCCTCCACTTT.